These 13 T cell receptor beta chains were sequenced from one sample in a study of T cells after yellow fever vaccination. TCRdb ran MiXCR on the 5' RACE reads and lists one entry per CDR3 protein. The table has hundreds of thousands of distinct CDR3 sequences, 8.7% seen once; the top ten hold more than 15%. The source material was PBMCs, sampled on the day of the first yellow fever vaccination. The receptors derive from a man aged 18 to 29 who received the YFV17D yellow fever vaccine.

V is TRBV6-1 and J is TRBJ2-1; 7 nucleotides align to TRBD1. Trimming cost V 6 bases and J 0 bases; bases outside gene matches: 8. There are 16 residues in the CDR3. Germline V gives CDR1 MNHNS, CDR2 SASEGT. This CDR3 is CASRNDRADSYNEQFF. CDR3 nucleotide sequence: TGTGCCAGCAGAAACGACAGGGCGGACTCCTACAATGAGCAGTTCTTC.

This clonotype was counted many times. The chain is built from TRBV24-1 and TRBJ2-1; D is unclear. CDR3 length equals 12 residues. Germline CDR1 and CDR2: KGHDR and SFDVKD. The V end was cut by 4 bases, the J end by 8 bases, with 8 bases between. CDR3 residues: CATSDPGHEQFF. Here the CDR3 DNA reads TGTGCCACCAGTGACCCGGGCCATGAGCAGTTCTTC.

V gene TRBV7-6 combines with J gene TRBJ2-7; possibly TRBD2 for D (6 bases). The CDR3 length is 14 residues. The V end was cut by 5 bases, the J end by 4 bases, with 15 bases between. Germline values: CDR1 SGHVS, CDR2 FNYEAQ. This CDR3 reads CASSRNPRGYEQYF. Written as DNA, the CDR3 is TGTGCCAGCAGCCGGAACCCCCGGGGGTACGAGCAGTACTTC. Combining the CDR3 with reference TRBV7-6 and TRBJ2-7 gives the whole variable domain GAGVSQSPRYKVTKRGQDVALRCDPISGHVSLYWYRQALGQGPEFLTYFNYEAQQDKSGLPNDRFSAERPEGSISTLTIQRTEQRDSAMYRCASSRNPRGYEQYFGPGTRLTVT.

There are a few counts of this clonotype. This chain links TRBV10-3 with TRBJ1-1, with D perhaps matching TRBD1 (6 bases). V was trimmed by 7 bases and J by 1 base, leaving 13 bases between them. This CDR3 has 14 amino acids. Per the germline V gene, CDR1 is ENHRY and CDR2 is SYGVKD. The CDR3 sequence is CAINTGTQNTEAFF. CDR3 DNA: TGTGCCATCAACACCGGGACACAGAACACTGAAGCTTTCTTT.

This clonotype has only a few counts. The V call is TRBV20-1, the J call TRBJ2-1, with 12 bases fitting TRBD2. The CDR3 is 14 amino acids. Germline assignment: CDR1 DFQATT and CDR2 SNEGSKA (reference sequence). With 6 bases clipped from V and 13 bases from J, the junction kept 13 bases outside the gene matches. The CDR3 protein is CSAAGLAGTRPQFF. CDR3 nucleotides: TGCAGTGCCGCCGGACTAGCGGGGACTAGGCCTCAGTTCTTC.

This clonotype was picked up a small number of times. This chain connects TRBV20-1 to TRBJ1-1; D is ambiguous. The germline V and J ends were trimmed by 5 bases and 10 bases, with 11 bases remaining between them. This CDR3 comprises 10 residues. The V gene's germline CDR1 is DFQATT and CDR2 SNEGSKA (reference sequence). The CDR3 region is CSAPAGRAFF. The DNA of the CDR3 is TGCAGTGCTCCGGCGGGCCGAGCTTTCTTT.

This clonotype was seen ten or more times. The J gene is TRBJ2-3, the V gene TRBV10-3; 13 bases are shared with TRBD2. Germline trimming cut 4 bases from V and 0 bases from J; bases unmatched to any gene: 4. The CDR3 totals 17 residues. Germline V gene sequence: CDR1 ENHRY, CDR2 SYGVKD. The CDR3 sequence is CAISGLAGGTSTDTQYF. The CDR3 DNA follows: TGTGCCATCAGTGGACTAGCGGGGGGTACTAGCACAGATACGCAGTATTTT.

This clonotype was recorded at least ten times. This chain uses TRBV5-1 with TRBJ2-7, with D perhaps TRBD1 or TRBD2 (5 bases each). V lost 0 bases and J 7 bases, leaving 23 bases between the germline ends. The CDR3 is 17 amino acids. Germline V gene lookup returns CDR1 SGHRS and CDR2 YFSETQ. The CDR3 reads CASSLGQLGDVVGEQYV. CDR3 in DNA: TGCGCCAGCAGCTTGGGGCAGCTGGGGGACGTCGTTGGGGAGCAGTACGTC.

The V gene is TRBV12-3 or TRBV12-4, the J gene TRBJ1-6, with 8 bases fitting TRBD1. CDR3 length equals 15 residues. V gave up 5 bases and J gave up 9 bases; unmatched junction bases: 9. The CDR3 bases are TGTGCCAGCAGTCCGCGGACAGGGTCGGGTTCACCCCTCCACTTT. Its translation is CASSPRTGSGSPLHF.

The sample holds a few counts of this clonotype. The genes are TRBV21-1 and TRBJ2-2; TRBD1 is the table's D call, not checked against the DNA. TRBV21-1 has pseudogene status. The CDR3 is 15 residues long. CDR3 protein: CASSSAPIYTGELFF. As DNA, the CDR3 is TGTGCCAGCAGCTCCGCCCCAATCTACACCGGGGAGCTGTTTTTT.

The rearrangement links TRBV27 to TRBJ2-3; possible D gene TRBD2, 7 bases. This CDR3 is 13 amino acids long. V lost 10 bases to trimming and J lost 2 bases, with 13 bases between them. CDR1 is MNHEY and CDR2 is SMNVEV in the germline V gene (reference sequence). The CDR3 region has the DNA TGTGCCACCAAAGGGGGGGCCACAGATACGCAGTATTTT. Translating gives CATKGGATDTQYF.

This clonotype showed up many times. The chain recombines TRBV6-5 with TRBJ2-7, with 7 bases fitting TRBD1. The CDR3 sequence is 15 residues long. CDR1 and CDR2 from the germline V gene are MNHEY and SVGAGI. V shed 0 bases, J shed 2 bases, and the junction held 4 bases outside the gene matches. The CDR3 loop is CASSYSATGTYEQYF. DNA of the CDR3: TGTGCCAGCAGTTACTCGGCGACAGGGACCTACGAGCAGTACTTC.

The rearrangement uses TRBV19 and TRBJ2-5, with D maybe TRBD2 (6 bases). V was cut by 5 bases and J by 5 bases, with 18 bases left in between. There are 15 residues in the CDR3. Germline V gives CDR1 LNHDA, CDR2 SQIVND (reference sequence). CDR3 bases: TGTGCCAGTAGTGTATTTCCTCCGGAGGGCGAGACCCAGTACTTC. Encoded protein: CASSVFPPEGETQYF.